These T cell receptor beta chains were read from a single sample in a study of graft-versus-host responses after intestinal transplantation. Their antigen targets remain unknown. The protocol was immunoSEQ multiplex PCR, while the TCRdb copy is restricted to in-frame clones and leaves out a portion. The sample carries about 85,000 clones, 85% to 95% recorded once. The specimen comprised unstimulated CD8+ T cells sorted from spleen or lymph node cells, sampled before transplant. These receptors originate from a human donor who was the organ donor for an intestinal transplant. Both conserved end residues are trimmed from each CDR3. Clone sizes are given selectively: once, few, many, or a class where the clone is expanded.

once | TRBJ2-1 | TRBV4-1 | 15 | ASSQGLGLAGGLEQF
few | TRBJ2-7 | TRBV4-1 | 12 | ASSPRQTAYEQY
- | TRBJ1-2 | TRBV11-2 | 11 | ASSLGLHYGYT
- | TRBJ1-2 | TRBV29-1 | 11 | SAEDGANYGYT
- | TRBJ2-5 | TRBV5-1 | 16 | ASSLMLAGGYYEETQY
- | TRBJ2-1 | TRBV5-6 | 16 | ASSFIATPFNGYNEQF
- | TRBJ2-1 | TRBV2 | 12 | ASRWTGDYNEQF
- | TRBJ1-4 | TRBV4-1 | 13 | ASSQGGRVEEKLF
- | TRBJ1-2 | TRBV7-4 | 13 | ASSLGGQGEEGYT
- | TRBJ2-7 | TRBV7-6 | 14 | ASSLGSRGYPYEQY
- | TRBJ2-5 | TRBV14 | 15 | ASSQDFVGTAQETQY
- | - | TRBV6-5 | 13 | ASSYYPGGPYEQY
- | TRBJ1-2 | TRBV27 | 13 | ASSLSGGAGYGYT
once | TRBJ1-2 | TRBV6-4 | 13 | ASSPLPGRRNGYT
- | TRBJ1-2 | TRBV6-6 | 14 | ASSITGTGEYHGYT
once | TRBJ2-2 | TRBV27 | 13 | ASSFSGAPTGELF
- | TRBJ2-7 | TRBV19 | 14 | ASSISQGQGLDEQY
- | TRBJ1-2 | TRBV29-1 | 11 | SGLWQSNYGYT
few | TRBJ1-4 | TRBV19 | 11 | ASAGSSNEKLF
- | TRBJ2-1 | TRBV5-1 | 13 | ASSLGEGGYNEQF
- | TRBJ2-3 | TRBV19 | 11 | ASSIDYEDTQY
- | TRBJ2-7 | TRBV27 | 11 | ASSSARYYEQY
- | TRBJ2-1 | TRBV19 | 13 | ASSATSGEYNEQF
- | TRBJ1-3 | TRBV27 | 12 | ASSFSGTGNTIY
- | TRBJ2-5 | TRBV9 | 13 | ASSASGTSGETQY
- | TRBJ2-1 | TRBV5-5 | 11 | ASSLVLANEQF
- | TRBJ2-1 | TRBV11-3 | 10 | ASSLEGNEQF
- | TRBJ1-5 | TRBV19 | 15 | ASSIFWLALGNQPQH
- | TRBJ2-2 | TRBV7-9 | 14 | ASSSRDSGQGGELF
- | TRBJ1-1 | TRBV14 | 17 | ASSQGAFRTGVMNTEAF
- | TRBJ1-3 | TRBV4-1 | 13 | ASSQGDRLGNTIY
- | TRBJ2-7 | TRBV5-1 | 15 | ASSHGPNLAKIYEQY
- | TRBJ1-5 | TRBV6-5 | 12 | ASSLRRGRQPQH
- | TRBJ2-7 | TRBV14 | 9 | ASSPAYEQY
- | TRBJ2-1 | TRBV10-3 | 13 | AISETSGGYNEQF
- | TRBJ2-5 | TRBV5-8 | 15 | ASSSYRDRVPDLTQY
- | TRBJ2-1 | TRBV6-5 | 12 | ASSSIPGYNEQF
few | TRBJ2-4 | TRBV27 | 10 | ASRGSKNIQY
- | TRBJ1-1 | TRBV6-5 | 14 | ASSYSPGQGGTEAF
- | TRBJ2-2 | TRBV10-3 | 6 | ALHPDS
- | TRBJ1-5 | TRBV19 | 11 | ASSSVPNQPQH
- | TRBJ2-4 | TRBV15 | 12 | ATSGLDGGGIQY
few | TRBJ1-4 | TRBV19 | 16 | ASSMRGLSPSTNEKLF
- | TRBJ1-6 | TRBV5-5 | 13 | ASSLPTGGDSPLH
- | TRBJ2-7 | TRBV19 | 12 | ASSDGPASYEQY
- | TRBJ2-3 | TRBV6-5 | 13 | ASSQTGANTDTQY
- | TRBJ2-7 | TRBV5-1 | 14 | ASSPGSVRKTYEQY
- | TRBJ2-7 | TRBV7-9 | 12 | ASSGSPGTYEQY
few | TRBJ2-5 | TRBV11-2 | 14 | ASSLDGLIPGETQY
- | TRBJ2-7 | TRBV5-8 | 9 | ASSWAGEQY
- | TRBJ1-2 | TRBV19 | 13 | ASSIAGLANYGYT
- | TRBJ2-7 | TRBV5-1 | 13 | ASSYALGRAYEQY
- | TRBJ2-7 | TRBV10-1 | 14 | ASSESTSGLFLQQY
- | TRBJ2-5 | TRBV6-6 | 12 | ASSPLQVQETQY
once | TRBJ1-2 | TRBV9 | 12 | ASSARDNNYGYT
- | - | TRBV4-1 | 13 | ASSQDPAGPYEQY